One sample yielded the 25 T cell receptor beta chains listed below, sequenced in a study of OX40 agonist ivuxolimab in advanced cancers. Generated by immunoSEQ multiplex PCR, the TCRdb table keeps only in-frame clones and is missing some. The table includes about 95,000 clones, approximately 85% detected once. This material consisted of CD4+ or CD8+ T cells sorted from blood, taken in a trial of the OX40 agonist ivuxolimab. These receptors were collected from an adult with an advanced solid tumor such as melanoma, head and neck, liver or kidney cancer.

This clone was found once. Other DNA variants within this sample encode the same CDR3. The chain combines TRBV15 with TRBJ2-2; D ambiguous. Germline loops: CDR1 LNHNV, CDR2 YYDKDF (reference sequence). V was pared by 0 bases and J by 5 bases, with 4 bases between. The CDR3 covers 13 residues. The chain's CDR3 is CATSRDGTGELFF. The CDR3, as DNA: TGTGCCACCAGCAGAGACGGGACCGGGGAGCTGTTTTTT.

This sequence joins TRBV7-2 and TRBJ2-7, with 13 nucleotides matching TRBD2. Germline V gene lookup returns CDR1 SGHTA and CDR2 FQGNSA. This CDR3 spans 17 amino acids. Unmatched junction bases numbered 11, after V lost 5 bases and J lost 4 bases. CDR3 amino acids: CASSPGLAGSASYEQYF. DNA for the CDR3: TGTGCCAGCAGCCCGGGACTAGCGGGATCGGCCTCGTACGAGCAGTACTTC. Drawing the rest from reference TRBV7-2 and TRBJ2-7, the complete variable domain is GAGVSQSPSNKVTEKGKDVELRCDPISGHTALYWYRQSLGQGLEFLIYFQGNSAPDKSGLPSDRFSAERTGGSVSTLTIQRTQQEDSAVYLCASSPGLAGSASYEQYFGPGTRLTVT.

This sequence joins TRBV4-1 and TRBJ2-7; 11 positions agree with TRBD2. This CDR3 spans 15 amino acids. The junction had 5 bases not matched to a gene; V was cut back by 3 bases and J by 4 bases. From germline, CDR1 is MGHRA and CDR2 YSYEKL. CDR3 sequence: CASSQPTSGRYEQYF. Here the CDR3 DNA reads TGCGCCAGCAGCCAGCCCACTAGCGGGAGATACGAGCAGTACTTC.

Concerning this clone itself: An end of the junction differs from the germline gene, which may be a read error. This sequence joins TRBV6-1 and TRBJ1-5, with 9 bases identical to TRBD1. The CDR3 has 14 residues. Per germline, CDR1 MNHNS and CDR2 SASEGT. Here the CDR3 reads CASREGTGYQPQHF. As DNA, the CDR3 is TGTGCCAGCAGGGAAGGGACAGGGTATCAGCCCCAGCATTTT.

The rearrangement uses TRBV12-5 and TRBJ2-3; D may correspond to TRBD1 or TRBD2 (5 bases each). The CDR3 covers 16 residues. V gave up 5 bases and J gave up 3 bases, with 18 bases separating them. The germline gives CDR1 LGHNT, CDR2 FRNRAP. This CDR3 reads CASGLPRAGTTDTQYF. In nucleotides, the CDR3 is TGTGCTAGTGGTCTACCTCGCGCAGGGACGACAGATACGCAGTATTTT. Looking up the rest from reference TRBV12-5 and TRBJ2-3 gives the full variable domain: DARVTQTPRHKVTEMGQEVTMRCQPILGHNTVFWYRQTMMQGLELLAYFRNRAPLDDSGMPKDRFSAEMPDATLATLKIQPSEPRDSAVYFCASGLPRAGTTDTQYFGPGTRLTVL.

The genes are TRBV19 and TRBJ2-4; weak D call: TRBD2 (6 bases). V was trimmed by 4 bases and J by 0 bases, leaving 13 bases between them. This CDR3 has 16 amino acids. Germline V lookup: CDR1 LNHDA, CDR2 SQIVND (reference sequence). The CDR3 protein is CASSKIAAEAKNIQYF. The CDR3 DNA reads TGTGCCAGTAGTAAGATAGCGGCTGAAGCCAAAAACATTCAGTACTTC.

The chain joins TRBV11-1 to TRBJ2-5; tentative D call: TRBD2 (7 bases). Trimming took 5 bases from V and 5 from J, leaving 18 bases between them. The germline CDR1 and CDR2 sequences are SGHAT and FQDESV (reference sequence). CDR3 length: 15 amino acids. The DNA of the CDR3 is TGTGCCAGCAGCGAGCTGCAGGGGAGGGACGAGACCCAGTACTTC. Its protein product is CASSELQGRDETQYF. Drawing the rest from reference TRBV11-1 and TRBJ2-5, the complete variable domain is EAEVAQSPRYKITEKSQAVAFWCDPISGHATLYWYRQILGQGPELLVQFQDESVVDDSQLPKDRFSAERLKGVDSTLKIQPAELGDSAMYLCASSELQGRDETQYFGPGTRLLVL.

The chain uses TRBV19 and TRBJ2-5, with D perhaps being TRBD1 or TRBD2 (5 bases each). CDR3 size: 12 residues. CDR1 and CDR2 (germline): LNHDA, SQIVND (reference sequence). The V gene lost 2 bases and the J gene lost 6 bases, with 7 bases spanning the gap. The CDR3 protein is CASSIQGQTQYF. CDR3 in DNA: TGTGCCAGTAGTATACAGGGACAGACCCAGTACTTC.

The chain combines TRBV28 with TRBJ1-6; 8 nucleotides match TRBD1. Losses at the gene ends were 10 bases for V and 9 bases for J; bases not matched to a gene: 8. The CDR3 has 13 amino acids. Germline CDR1 and CDR2: MDHEN and SYDVKM. Written as DNA, the CDR3 is TGTGCCAACCGACAGGGGTTGAGTTCACCCCTCCACTTT. It codes for CANRQGLSSPLHF.

The chain joins TRBV5-1 to TRBJ2-7, with D perhaps matching TRBD1 (5 bases). The CDR3 is made up of 13 amino acids. V lost 0 bases to trimming and J lost 2 bases, with 6 bases between them. The germline V gene encodes CDR1 SGHRS and CDR2 YFSETQ. CDR3 sequence reads: CASSLGTTYEQYF. In DNA form, the CDR3 reads TGCGCCAGCAGCTTGGGGACAACCTACGAGCAGTACTTC.

V usage is TRBV14 and J usage is TRBJ2-5; D remains ambiguous. This CDR3 region has 14 residues. V was shortened by 1 base and J by 7 bases, with 13 bases between the two germline ends. Germline CDR1 and CDR2: SGHDN and FVKESK. In DNA, the CDR3 is TGTGCCAGCAGCCAAGGTCTTTACAAAGGGACCCAGTACTTC. Protein sequence: CASSQGLYKGTQYF.

V usage is TRBV23-1 and J usage is TRBJ1-1; D remains ambiguous. TRBV23-1 is marked as an open reading frame, function uncertain. The CDR3 totals 15 residues. The germline V and J ends were trimmed by 7 bases and 0 bases, with 15 bases remaining between them. The CDR3, as DNA: TGCGCCAGCACCCTCCCCGGGCATATGAACACTGAAGCTTTCTTT. Amino acids: CASTLPGHMNTEAFF.

This chain links TRBV7-9 with TRBJ2-5, with 9 bases that match TRBD2. The CDR3 has 16 residues. J lost 5 bases, V lost 1 base, and 8 bases had no gene match. Germline V lookup: CDR1 SEHNR, CDR2 FQNEAQ (reference sequence). The CDR3 nucleotides are TGTGCCAGCAGCTTAGTCCCTAGCGGGAACGGGGAGACCCAGTACTTC. Translation gives CASSLVPSGNGETQYF.

This sequence joins TRBV7-9 and TRBJ2-3; D unresolved. Germline V gene sequence: CDR1 SEHNR, CDR2 FQNEAQ (reference sequence). The ends were cut back, 5 bases at V and 0 bases at J, with 12 bases in the middle. CDR3 size: 15 residues. DNA for the CDR3: TGTGCCAGCAGCCTTGATGGTTCGAGCACAGATACGCAGTATTTT. Protein sequence: CASSLDGSSTDTQYF.

The rearrangement joins TRBV7-9 to TRBJ1-1; TRBD1 might be the D (6 bases). The CDR3 extends over 14 amino acids. CDR1 and CDR2 (germline): SEHNR, FQNEAQ (reference sequence). Trimming shortened V by 4 bases and J by 5 bases, and 14 bases separated the two germline ends. CDR3 region: CASSSGVGRTEAFF. Written as DNA, the CDR3 is TGTGCCAGCAGCTCAGGGGTCGGTAGGACTGAAGCTTTCTTT.

This rearrangement joins TRBV9 to TRBJ2-6; 11 nucleotides match TRBD1. The V and J ends lost 0 bases and 3 bases, in that order; junction bases with no gene match: 11. The CDR3 extends over 20 amino acids. Germline V gene sequence: CDR1 SGDLS, CDR2 YYNGEE. CDR3 DNA: TGTGCCAGCAGCGTAGCCGGGACAGGGGGGTTGCGAGGTGGGGCCAACGTCCTGACTTTC. Translation: CASSVAGTGGLRGGANVLTF.

The V gene is TRBV7-9, the J gene TRBJ2-1, with a possible D match to TRBD2 (6 bases). CDR3 length equals 15 residues. V was trimmed by 6 bases and J by 5 bases, leaving 17 bases between them. Germline lookup yields CDR1 SEHNR and CDR2 FQNEAQ (reference sequence). CDR3 residues: CASRSGTGGNNEQFF. The DNA of the CDR3 is TGTGCCAGCAGGTCCGGGACTGGCGGAAACAATGAGCAGTTCTTC.

The chain links TRBV2 to TRBJ2-5, with TRBD2 matching 9 bases. This CDR3 has 13 amino acids. CDR1 is SNHLY, CDR2 FYNNEI, per germline. With V trimmed by 9 bases and J by 5 bases, 7 bases remained unmatched. The CDR3 nucleotides read TGTGCCAGTTATAGCGGGGGCGCCGAGACCCAGTACTTC. It yields the protein CASYSGGAETQYF.

The J gene is TRBJ2-7, the V gene TRBV2, with D possibly TRBD1 on 6 matching bases. Germline lookup yields CDR1 SNHLY and CDR2 FYNNEI. Trimming took 7 bases from V and 1 from J, leaving 11 bases between them. The length of the CDR3 is 13 residues. CDR3 protein: CASTIGQSYEQYF. The CDR3 bases are TGTGCCAGCACCATCGGACAGTCCTACGAGCAGTACTTC.

This clone turned up a few times. The rearrangement uses TRBV5-1 and TRBJ1-2, with a weak D call TRBD1 (6 bases). The V gene's germline CDR1 is SGHRS and CDR2 YFSETQ. Trimming stripped 0 bases from V and 7 bases from J, with 13 bases between. The CDR3 has 14 amino acids. The CDR3 loop is CASSLGAGVGGYTF. DNA of the CDR3: TGCGCCAGCAGCTTGGGGGCAGGGGTAGGTGGCTACACCTTC.

The chain couples TRBV21-1 to TRBJ1-1. TRBV21-1 is annotated as a pseudogene. The CDR3 spans 15 residues. DNA for the CDR3: TGTGCCAGCAGCGCTCCGGGGTGGGAGAACACTGAAGCTTTCTTT. It yields the protein CASSAPGWENTEAFF.

The chain is built from TRBV11-2 and TRBJ2-7, with TRBD2 matching 7 bases. Germline loops: CDR1 SGHAT, CDR2 FQNNGV. CDR3 length equals 16 residues. V gave up 1 base and J gave up 1 base; unmatched junction bases: 7. The CDR3 is CASSLVYGTTSYEQYF. CDR3 nucleotide sequence: TGTGCCAGCAGCTTAGTATACGGGACTACTTCCTACGAGCAGTACTTC.

This sequence joins TRBV27 and TRBJ2-5; the D call may be TRBD1 or TRBD2 (5 bases each). V lost 4 bases and J 4 bases, leaving 13 bases between the germline ends. CDR1 is MNHEY, CDR2 SMNVEV, per germline (reference sequence). CDR3 length equals 14 residues. For the CDR3, the DNA is TGTGCCAGCAGTTATGAGAGGGACCGAGAGACCCAGTACTTC. Translation: CASSYERDRETQYF.

V and J are TRBV6-1 and TRBJ2-7; the match to TRBD2 covers 8 bases. The CDR3 loop spans 14 amino acids. The V gene end was trimmed by 6 bases and the J gene end by 6 bases; junction bases not matched to a gene: 10. CDR1 MNHNS and CDR2 SASEGT come from the germline V gene. The CDR3 DNA reads TGTGCCAGCAGAACTAGCGGCGGGACCATCGAGCAGTACTTC. Protein: CASRTSGGTIEQYF.

The V call is TRBV5-1, the J call TRBJ1-1; 8 bases are shared with TRBD1. Germline V gives CDR1 SGHRS, CDR2 YFSETQ. Trimming took 4 bases from V and 5 from J; bases not matched to a gene: 7. The CDR3 contains 14 residues. Here the CDR3 reads CASSPGGVWTEAFF. The CDR3 coding sequence is TGCGCCAGCAGCCCAGGGGGCGTATGGACTGAAGCTTTCTTT.